The 9 T cell receptor beta chains in this list originate from one sample, sequenced in a study of blood T cell repertoires in COVID-19. Profiled with immunoSEQ multiplex PCR; TCRdb holds only in-frame clones, not every one. The table has hundreds of thousands of clones, around 88% seen once. What was sequenced was PBMCs or T cells enriched from blood (not recorded which). These receptors originate from a middle-aged woman who had recovered from COVID-19.

This clone showed up many times. The V gene is TRBV19, the J gene TRBJ1-1; D not resolved. Trimming left V 4 bases short and J 13 bases short, with 25 bases between. The germline V gene encodes CDR1 LNHDA and CDR2 SQIVND (reference sequence). The CDR3 has 15 residues. The CDR3 coding sequence is TGTGCCAGTAGTACCTACTCCGGACCCGTTAAGGAGGGTTTCTTT. Its translation: CASSTYSGPVKEGFF. The whole variable domain, remainder taken from reference TRBV19 and TRBJ1-1, is DGGITQSPKYLFRKEGQNVTLSCEQNLNHDAMYWYRQDPGQGLRLIYYSQIVNDFQKGDIAEGYSVSREKKESFPLTVTSAQKNPTAFYLCASSTYSGPVKEGFFGQGTRLTVV.

The J gene is TRBJ2-3, the V gene TRBV10-3; tentatively, D is TRBD1 (5 bases). Germline V lookup: CDR1 ENHRY, CDR2 SYGVKD. This CDR3 has 14 residues. V lost 6 bases, J lost 4 bases, and 14 bases lay in between. In DNA form, the CDR3 reads TGTGCCATCAGGGGGCAGCTTGCAGCAGATACGCAGTATTTT. This encodes CAIRGQLAADTQYF.

The rearrangement links TRBV18 to TRBJ2-4, with D uncertain. CDR3 length equals 15 residues. V was shortened by 3 bases and J by 0 bases, with 9 bases between the two germline ends. Germline V gene lookup returns CDR1 KGHSH and CDR2 LQKENI. The CDR3 here is CASSPGQLAKNIQYF. Written as DNA, the CDR3 is TGTGCCAGCTCACCGGGCCAGCTAGCCAAAAACATTCAGTACTTC.

Details on this clone: Other DNA sequences in this specimen translate into the identical CDR3. V and J are TRBV19 and TRBJ1-3; the D is unclear. CDR3 length: 13 amino acids. Looked up from germline, CDR1 is LNHDA and CDR2 is SQIVND (reference sequence). Between the trimmed V and J ends, which lost 2 bases and 2 bases, there was a span of 4 bases. CDR3 coding DNA: TGTGCCAGTAGTATAAGCCCTGGAAACACCATATATTTT. Translated, it gives CASSISPGNTIYF.

This sequence joins TRBV5-4 and TRBJ1-6; D ambiguous. This CDR3 is built from 13 residues. V lost 4 bases to trimming and J lost 11 bases, with 13 bases between them. Germline V gene data show CDR1 as SGHNT and CDR2 as YYREEE (reference sequence). The CDR3 is CASSTPRGAPLHF. In DNA form, the CDR3 reads TGTGCCAGCAGCACCCCTCGGGGAGCACCCCTCCACTTT.

The rearrangement uses TRBV5-1 and TRBJ2-5, with 7 bases aligning to TRBD1. V was pared by 5 bases and J by 3 bases, with 7 bases of the junction left unmatched. Germline-derived CDR1 and CDR2 are SGHRS and YFSETQ. The CDR3 spans 14 residues. For the CDR3, the DNA is TGCGCCAGCAGTTTAGGGGGCCGTGAAGAGACCCAGTACTTC. Amino acids: CASSLGGREETQYF.

The rearrangement joins TRBV7-9 to TRBJ1-1, with D possibly TRBD1 on 6 matching bases. Germline CDR1 SEHNR, CDR2 FQNEAQ (reference sequence). V lost 11 bases, J lost 2 bases, and 18 bases lay in between. This CDR3 has 14 amino acids. CDR3 nucleotide sequence: TGTGCCGGGACCGGGACACCTTACAACACTGAAGCTTTCTTT. Translation gives CAGTGTPYNTEAFF.

The gene calls are TRBV10-3 and TRBJ2-5; TRBD2 agrees at 9 bases. With 3 bases clipped from V and 1 base from J, the junction kept 6 bases outside the gene matches. Germline V gene lookup returns CDR1 ENHRY and CDR2 SYGVKD. The CDR3 is 16 amino acids. The CDR3 spells CAISDSSGRGQETQYF. The CDR3 coding sequence is TGTGCCATCAGTGATAGTAGCGGGAGAGGCCAAGAGACCCAGTACTTC.

This rearrangement joins TRBV6-5 to TRBJ2-1; D is unresolved. In germline, CDR1 is MNHEY, CDR2 SVGAGI. V was shortened by 1 base and J by 0 bases, with 10 bases between the two germline ends. There are 16 residues in the CDR3. This CDR3 is CASSYWATGSYNEQFF. For the CDR3, the DNA is TGTGCCAGCAGTTACTGGGCGACCGGCTCCTACAATGAGCAGTTCTTC.